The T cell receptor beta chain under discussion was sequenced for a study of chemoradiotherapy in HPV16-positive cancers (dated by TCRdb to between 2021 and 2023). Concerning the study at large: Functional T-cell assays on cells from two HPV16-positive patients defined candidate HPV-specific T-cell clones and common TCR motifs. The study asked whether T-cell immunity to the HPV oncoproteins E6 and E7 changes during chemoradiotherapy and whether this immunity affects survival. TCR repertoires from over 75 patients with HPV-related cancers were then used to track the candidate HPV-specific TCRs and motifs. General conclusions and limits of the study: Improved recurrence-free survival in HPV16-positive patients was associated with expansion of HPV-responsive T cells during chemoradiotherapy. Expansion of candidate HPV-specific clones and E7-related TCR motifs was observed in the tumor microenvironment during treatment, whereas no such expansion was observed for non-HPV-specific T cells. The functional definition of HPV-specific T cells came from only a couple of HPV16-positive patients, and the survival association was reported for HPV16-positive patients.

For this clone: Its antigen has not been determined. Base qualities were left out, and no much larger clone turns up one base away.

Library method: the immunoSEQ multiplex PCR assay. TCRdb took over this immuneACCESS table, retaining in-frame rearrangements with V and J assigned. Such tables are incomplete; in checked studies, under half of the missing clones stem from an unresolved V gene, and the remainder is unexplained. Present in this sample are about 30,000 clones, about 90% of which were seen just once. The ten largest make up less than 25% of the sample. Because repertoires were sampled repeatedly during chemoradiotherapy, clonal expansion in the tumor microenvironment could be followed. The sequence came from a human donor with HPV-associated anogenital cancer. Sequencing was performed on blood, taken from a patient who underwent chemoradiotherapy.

Here the CDR3 is given as CASSGGVAGMVNQPQHF. Here is the DNA: TGTGCCAGCTCAGGAGGGGTGGCAGGGATGGTCAATCAGCCCCAGCATTTT. Here the chain combines TRBV18 and TRBJ1-5; a tentative D match to TRBD1 spans 5 bases. From a lookup of the germline V gene, CDR1 and CDR2 are KGHSH and LQKENI. The cysteine opens and the phenylalanine closes a CDR3 of 17 amino acids. Only the CDR3 portion is preserved as DNA: 51 bases, with reading frame beginning at the first base. V and J lose 5 bases and 3 bases, and a span of 20 bases separates them.